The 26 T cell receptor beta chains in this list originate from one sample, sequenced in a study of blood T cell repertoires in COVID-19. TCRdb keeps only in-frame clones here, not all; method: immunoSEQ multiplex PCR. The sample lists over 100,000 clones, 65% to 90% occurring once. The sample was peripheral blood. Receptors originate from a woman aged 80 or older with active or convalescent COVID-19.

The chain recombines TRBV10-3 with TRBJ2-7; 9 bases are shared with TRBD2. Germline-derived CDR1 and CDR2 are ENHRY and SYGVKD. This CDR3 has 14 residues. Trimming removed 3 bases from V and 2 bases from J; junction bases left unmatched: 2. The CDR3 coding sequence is TGTGCCATCAGTGAACTAGCGGGCCCCTACGAGCAGTACTTC. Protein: CAISELAGPYEQYF.

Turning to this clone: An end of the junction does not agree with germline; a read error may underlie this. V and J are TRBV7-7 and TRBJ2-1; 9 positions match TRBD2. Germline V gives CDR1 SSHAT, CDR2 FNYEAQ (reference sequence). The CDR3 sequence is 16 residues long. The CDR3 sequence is CASSLASGRPSNEQFF. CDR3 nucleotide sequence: TGTGCTAGCAGCTTAGCCAGCGGGAGGCCCTCCAATGAGCAGTTCTTC.

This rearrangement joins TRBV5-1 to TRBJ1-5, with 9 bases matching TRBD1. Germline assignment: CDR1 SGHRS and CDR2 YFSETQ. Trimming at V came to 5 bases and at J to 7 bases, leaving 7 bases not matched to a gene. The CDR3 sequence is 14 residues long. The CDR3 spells CASSRTGVGQPQHF. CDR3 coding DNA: TGCGCCAGCAGTCGGACAGGGGTTGGGCAGCCCCAGCATTTT. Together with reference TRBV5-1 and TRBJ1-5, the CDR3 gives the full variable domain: KAGVTQTPRYLIKTRGQQVTLSCSPISGHRSVSWYQQTPGQGLQFLFEYFSETQRNKGNFPGRFSGRQFSNSRSEMNVSTLELGDSALYLCASSRTGVGQPQHFGDGTRLSIL.

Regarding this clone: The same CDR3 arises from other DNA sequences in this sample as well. The CDR3 region has the DNA TGTGCCAGCAGCTTAAGCGGAGATCAGCCCCAGCATTTT. This translates into CASSLSGDQPQHF. V and J are TRBV7-9 and TRBJ1-5, with no clear D. The CDR3 extends over 13 amino acids. The germline CDR1 and CDR2 sequences are SEHNR and FQNEAQ (reference sequence). The V end was cut by 2 bases, the J end by 5 bases, with 7 bases between.

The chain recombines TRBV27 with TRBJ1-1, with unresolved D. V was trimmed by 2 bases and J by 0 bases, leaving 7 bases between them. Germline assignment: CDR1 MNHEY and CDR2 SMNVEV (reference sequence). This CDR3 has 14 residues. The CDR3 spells CASSLRRVNTEAFF. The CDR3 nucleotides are TGTGCCAGCAGTTTAAGGAGGGTGAACACTGAAGCTTTCTTT.

CDR3 amino acids: CASSFGLLAGGLQETQYF. CDR3 sequence (DNA): TGTGCCAGCAGCTTCGGACTCTTAGCGGGAGGGCTCCAAGAGACCCAGTACTTC. The chain combines TRBV11-2 with TRBJ2-5, with 11 bases aligning to TRBD2. This CDR3 spans 18 amino acids. Unmatched junction bases numbered 10, after V lost 3 bases and J lost 1 base. CDR1 is SGHAT, CDR2 FQNNGV, per germline.

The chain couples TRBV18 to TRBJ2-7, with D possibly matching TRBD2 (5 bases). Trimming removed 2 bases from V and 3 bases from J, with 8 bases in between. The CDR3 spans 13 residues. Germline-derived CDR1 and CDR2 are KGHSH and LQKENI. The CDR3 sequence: CASSPTRDYEQYF. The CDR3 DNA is TGTGCCAGCTCACCAACTCGGGACTACGAGCAGTACTTC. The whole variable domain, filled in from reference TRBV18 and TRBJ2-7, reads NAGVMQNPRHLVRRRGQEARLRCSPMKGHSHVYWYRQLPEEGLKFMVYLQKENIIDESGMPKERFSAEFPKEGPSILRIQQVVRGDSAAYFCASSPTRDYEQYFGPGTRLTVT.

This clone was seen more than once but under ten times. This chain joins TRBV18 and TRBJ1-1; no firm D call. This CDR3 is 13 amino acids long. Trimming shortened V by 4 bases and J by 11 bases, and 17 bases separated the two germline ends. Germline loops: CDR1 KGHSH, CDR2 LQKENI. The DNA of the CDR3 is TGTGCCAGCTCACGGGCCGACACGGCTGGGGCTTTCTTT. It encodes CASSRADTAGAFF.

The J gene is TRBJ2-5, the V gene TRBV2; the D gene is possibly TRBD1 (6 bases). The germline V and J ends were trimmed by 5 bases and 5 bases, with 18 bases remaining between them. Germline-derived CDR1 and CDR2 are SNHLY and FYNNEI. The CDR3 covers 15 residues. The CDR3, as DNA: TGTGCCAGCAGTCCTCGGACAGCCTCCTCGGAGACCCAGTACTTC. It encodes CASSPRTASSETQYF.

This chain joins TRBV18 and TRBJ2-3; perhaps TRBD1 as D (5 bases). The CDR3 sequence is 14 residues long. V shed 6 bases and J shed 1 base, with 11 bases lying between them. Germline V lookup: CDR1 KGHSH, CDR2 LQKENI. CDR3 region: CASSTQGRTDTQYF. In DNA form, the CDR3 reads TGTGCCAGCTCCACCCAGGGTCGCACAGATACGCAGTATTTT.

The CDR3 protein is CASSQPTGYGYTF. Here the CDR3 DNA reads TGTGCCAGCAGCCAGCCGACTGGCTATGGCTACACCTTC. The chain has TRBV3-1 (or the pseudogene TRBV3-2) and TRBJ1-2, with D hard to call. The V end lost 3 bases, the J end lost 4 bases, and 9 bases lay between the germline ends. Germline lookup yields CDR1 LGHDT and CDR2 YNNKEL (reference sequence). The CDR3 is 13 residues long.

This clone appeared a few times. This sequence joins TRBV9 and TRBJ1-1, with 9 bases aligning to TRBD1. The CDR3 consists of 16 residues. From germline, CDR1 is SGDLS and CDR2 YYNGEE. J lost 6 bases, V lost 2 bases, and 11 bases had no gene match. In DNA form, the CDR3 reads TGTGCCAGCAGCGTGGTCACGGGACAGGGTGGGTCTGAAGCTTTCTTT. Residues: CASSVVTGQGGSEAFF.

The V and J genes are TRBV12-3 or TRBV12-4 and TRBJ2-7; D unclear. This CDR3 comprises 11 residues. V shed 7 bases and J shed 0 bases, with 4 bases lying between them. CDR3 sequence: CASTSSYEQYF. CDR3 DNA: TGTGCCAGCACCTCCTCCTACGAGCAGTACTTC.

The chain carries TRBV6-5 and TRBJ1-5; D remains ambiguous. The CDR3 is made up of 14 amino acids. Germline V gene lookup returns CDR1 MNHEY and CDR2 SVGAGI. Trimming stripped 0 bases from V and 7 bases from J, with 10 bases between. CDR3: CASSYSEGRQPQHF. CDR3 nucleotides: TGTGCCAGCAGTTACTCAGAGGGAAGGCAGCCCCAGCATTTT.

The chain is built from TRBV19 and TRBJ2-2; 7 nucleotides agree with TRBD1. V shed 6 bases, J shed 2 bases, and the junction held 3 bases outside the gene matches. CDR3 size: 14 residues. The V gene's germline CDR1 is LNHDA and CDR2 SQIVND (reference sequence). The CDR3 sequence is CASSTGANTGELFF. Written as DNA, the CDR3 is TGTGCCAGTAGCACAGGGGCCAACACCGGGGAGCTGTTTTTT.

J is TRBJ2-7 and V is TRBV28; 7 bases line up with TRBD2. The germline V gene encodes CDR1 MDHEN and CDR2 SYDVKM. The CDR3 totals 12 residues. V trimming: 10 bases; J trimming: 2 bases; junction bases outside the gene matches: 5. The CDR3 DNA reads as TGTGCCACCCAGCGGGGCCCCTACGAGCAGTACTTC. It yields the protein CATQRGPYEQYF.

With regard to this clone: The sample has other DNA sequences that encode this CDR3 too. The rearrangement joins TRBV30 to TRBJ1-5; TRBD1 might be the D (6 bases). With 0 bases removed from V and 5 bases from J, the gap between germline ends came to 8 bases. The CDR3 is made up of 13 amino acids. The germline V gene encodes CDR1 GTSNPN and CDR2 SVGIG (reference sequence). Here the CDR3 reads CAWSVGGDQPQHF. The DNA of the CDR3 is TGTGCCTGGAGTGTAGGGGGAGATCAGCCCCAGCATTTT.

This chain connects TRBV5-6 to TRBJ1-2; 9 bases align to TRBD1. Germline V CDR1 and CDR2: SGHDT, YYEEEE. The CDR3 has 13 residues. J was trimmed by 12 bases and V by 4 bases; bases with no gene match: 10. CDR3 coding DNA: TGTGCCAGCAGCGCCAATAGGGGACAGGGAAACACCTTC. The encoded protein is CASSANRGQGNTF.

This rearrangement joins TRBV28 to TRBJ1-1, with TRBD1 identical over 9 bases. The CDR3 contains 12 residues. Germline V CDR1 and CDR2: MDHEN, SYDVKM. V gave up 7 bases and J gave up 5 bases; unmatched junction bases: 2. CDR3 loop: CASTGTGTEAFF. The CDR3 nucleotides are TGTGCCAGCACCGGGACAGGGACTGAAGCTTTCTTT.

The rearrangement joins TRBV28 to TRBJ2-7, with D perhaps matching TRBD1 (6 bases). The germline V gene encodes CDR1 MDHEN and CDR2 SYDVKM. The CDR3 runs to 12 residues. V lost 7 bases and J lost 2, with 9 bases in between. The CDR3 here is CASIGQTYEQYF. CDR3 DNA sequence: TGTGCCAGCATCGGACAGACCTACGAGCAGTACTTC.

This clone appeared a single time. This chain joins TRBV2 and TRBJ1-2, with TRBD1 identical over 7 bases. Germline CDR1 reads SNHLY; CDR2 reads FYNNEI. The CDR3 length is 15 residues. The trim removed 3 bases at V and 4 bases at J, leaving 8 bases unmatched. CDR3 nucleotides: TGTGCCAGCAGTGACCCCGGGACAGTGCTCTATGGCTACACCTTC. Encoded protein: CASSDPGTVLYGYTF.

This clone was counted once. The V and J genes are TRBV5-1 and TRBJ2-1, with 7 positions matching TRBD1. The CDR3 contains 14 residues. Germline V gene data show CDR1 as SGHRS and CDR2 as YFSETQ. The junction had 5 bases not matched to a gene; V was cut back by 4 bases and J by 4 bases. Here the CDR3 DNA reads TGCGCCAGCAGCCTTACAGGGGTGTACAATGAGCAGTTCTTC. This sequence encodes CASSLTGVYNEQFF.

The CDR3 DNA is TGTGCCAGCAGCTTCCCTAGCGGGGTCTACAATGAGCAGTTCTTC. Translated, it gives CASSFPSGVYNEQFF. The chain employs TRBV11-2 and TRBJ2-1; 9 bases are a match to TRBD2. CDR3 length: 15 amino acids. From germline, CDR1 is SGHAT and CDR2 FQNNGV. The junction had 3 bases not matched to a gene; V was cut back by 3 bases and J by 3 bases.

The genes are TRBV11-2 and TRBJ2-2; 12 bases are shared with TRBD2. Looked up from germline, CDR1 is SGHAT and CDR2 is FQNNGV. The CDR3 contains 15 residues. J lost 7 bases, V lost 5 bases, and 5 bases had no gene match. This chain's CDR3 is CASSLAGGPSGELFF. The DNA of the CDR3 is TGTGCCAGCAGCCTAGCGGGAGGGCCGAGCGGGGAGCTGTTTTTT.

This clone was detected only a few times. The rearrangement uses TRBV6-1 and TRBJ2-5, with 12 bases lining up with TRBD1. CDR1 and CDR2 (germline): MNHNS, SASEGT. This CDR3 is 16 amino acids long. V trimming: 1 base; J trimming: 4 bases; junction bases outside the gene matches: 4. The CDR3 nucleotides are TGTGCCAGCAGTGAAGGGGACAGGGGGCTTGGAGAGACCCAGTACTTC. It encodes CASSEGDRGLGETQYF.

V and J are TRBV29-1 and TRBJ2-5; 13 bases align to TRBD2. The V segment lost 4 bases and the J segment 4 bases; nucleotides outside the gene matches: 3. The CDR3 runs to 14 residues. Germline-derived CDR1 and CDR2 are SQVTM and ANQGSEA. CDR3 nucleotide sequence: TGCAGCGTTGCGGGACTAGCGGGAACAGAGACCCAGTACTTC. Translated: CSVAGLAGTETQYF.